This TCR beta chain was recorded in a study of graft-versus-host responses after intestinal transplantation. Notes on the study in general: GvH clonotypes were identified within recipient marrow, with a subset emerging first in ileum or blood. The study found high graft-versus-host to host-versus-graft clonal ratios in allografts of patients with graft-donor T cell macrochimerism. HvG clone declines early post-transplant were associated with peak circulating GvH levels.

Sequencing was performed with immunoSEQ multiplex PCR; in TCRdb, only in-frame clones are kept and a portion is missing. The table lists 88,000 or so clones, about 90% of them singletons, with around 0.11% in the top ten. Trimming pared 2 bases from V and 5 bases from J, leaving 16 bases between. The CDR3 sequence is 15 residues long. The germline V gene encodes CDR1 MNHEY and CDR2 SVGAGI. Concerning this clone: Its cognate antigen is unknown.

The chain uses TRBV6-5 and TRBJ2-7; D is undetermined. This clonotype originated in a human donor who received an intestinal transplant. The material sequenced was unstimulated CD4+ T cells sorted from spleen or lymph node cells, taken before intestinal transplant. This CDR3 is CASSYAFAGYHEQYF. The DNA for the CDR3 is TGTGCCAGCAGTTACGCTTTCGCCGGGTACCACGAGCAGTACTTC.